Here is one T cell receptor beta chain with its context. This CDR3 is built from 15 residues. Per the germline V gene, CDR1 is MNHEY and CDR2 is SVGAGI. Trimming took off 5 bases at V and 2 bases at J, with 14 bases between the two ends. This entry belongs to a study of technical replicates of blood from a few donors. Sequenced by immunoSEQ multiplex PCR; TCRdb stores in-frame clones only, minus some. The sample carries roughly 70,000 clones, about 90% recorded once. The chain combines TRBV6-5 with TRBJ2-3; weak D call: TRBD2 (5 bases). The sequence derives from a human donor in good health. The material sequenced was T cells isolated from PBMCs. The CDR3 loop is CASSPTRRYTDTQYF. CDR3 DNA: TGTGCCAGCAGTCCAACTAGAAGGTACACAGATACGCAGTATTTT.